The clone carrying this TCR beta chain has at least ten counts. Amplified TCR beta CDR3 regions derived from RNA transcripts. With the HTBI primer set, the TCR CDR3 went through a first round of RT-PCR. TCRdb independently ran MiXCR on the multiplex PCR reads; one entry per CDR3 protein. This sample has under 750,000 distinct CDR3 sequences, with 18% found just once. This CDR3 is 13 amino acids long. Germline CDR1 reads GTSNPN; CDR2 reads SVGIG (reference sequence). The ends were cut back, 6 bases at V and 4 bases at J, with 15 bases in the middle. The source of the sample is a study of T cells in Graves' hyperthyroidism and ophthalmopathy.

The sequencing input was blood. The TCR comes from a woman in her fifties or sixties with Graves' hyperthyroidism that later progressed to Graves' ophthalmopathy. The chain is built from TRBV30 and TRBJ2-5; D is unclear. CDR3 protein: CACSTSGRETQYF. In DNA, the CDR3 is TGTGCCTGTTCAACAAGTGGGCGAGAGACCCAGTACTTC. Filled out from reference TRBV30 and TRBJ2-5, the complete variable domain reads SQTIHQWPATLVQPVGSPLSLECTVEGTSNPNLYWYRQAAGRGLQLLFYSVGIGQISSEVPQNLSASRPQDRQFILSSKKLLLSDSGFYLCACSTSGRETQYFGPGTRLLVL.